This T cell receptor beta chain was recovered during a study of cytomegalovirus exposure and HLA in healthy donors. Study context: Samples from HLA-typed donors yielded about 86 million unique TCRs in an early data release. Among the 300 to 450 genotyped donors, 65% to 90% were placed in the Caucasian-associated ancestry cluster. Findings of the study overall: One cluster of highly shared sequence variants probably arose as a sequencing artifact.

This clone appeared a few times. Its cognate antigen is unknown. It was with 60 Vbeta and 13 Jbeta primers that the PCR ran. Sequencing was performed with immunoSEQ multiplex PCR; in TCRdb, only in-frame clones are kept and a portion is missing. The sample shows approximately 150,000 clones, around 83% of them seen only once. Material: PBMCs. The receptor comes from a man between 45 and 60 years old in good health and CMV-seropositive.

The CDR3 nucleotides read TGTGCCAGTAGTTTGCGGGGGGACTACGAGCAGTACTTC. Translated, it gives CASSLRGDYEQYF. This sequence joins TRBV19 and TRBJ2-7; 8 nucleotides align to TRBD2. V shed 5 bases, J shed 3 bases, and the junction held 3 bases outside the gene matches. CDR1 LNHDA and CDR2 SQIVND come from the germline V gene (reference sequence). The CDR3 runs to 13 residues.